A selection of T cell receptor beta chains follows, all from one sample in a study of T-cell memory formation after mild COVID-19. TCRdb re-called the 5' RACE reads through MiXCR, storing one row per CDR3 protein. The top ten clones hold around 13% of a sample with hundreds of thousands of distinct CDR3 sequences, approximately 19% of them seen once. Source material: PBMCs or a T cell subset sorted from them (not recorded which). The receptors shown here come from an adult woman who had mild COVID-19 (a few samples of this study predate the infection). Cell type and time point are not known. Both conserved end residues are part of each CDR3. The D gene is left open where the match is weak. Clone size is shown for a subset of rows, as once, few, many or a class of expanded clone.

-	TRBV11-3	15	TRBJ1-5	-	TGTGCCAGCAGCTTAGACGGGGTTAGCAATCAGCCCCAGCATTTT	CASSLDGVSNQPQHF
-	TRBV3-1	15	TRBJ2-1	few	TGTGCCAGCAGCCAATGGGCGCGTCAGCCTAATCAGCAGTTCTTC	CASSQWARQPNQQFF
-	TRBV20-1	12	TRBJ2-7	-	TGCAGTGCTACGGGATTCTCCTACGAGCAGTACTTC	CSATGFSYEQYF
-	TRBV6-2/TRBV6-3	15	TRBJ2-2	few	TGTGCCTCCTACCTCCCAGGGCAGCGCAGTGGGGAGCTGTTTTTT	CASYLPGQRSGELFF
TRBD2	TRBV4-1	17	TRBJ2-3	few	TGCGCCAGCAGCCAAGCCTCGACTAGCGGGGGGCCGGATACGCAGTATTTT	CASSQASTSGGPDTQYF
TRBD2	TRBV7-8	15	TRBJ2-1	-	TGTGCCAGCAGCCAAGCGGGAGGGCCTTTGGGTGAGCAGTTCTTC	CASSQAGGPLGEQFF
TRBD1	TRBV6-6	19	TRBJ1-3	-	TGTGCCAGCAGGGCCGGGACAGGGGACACCCAATACTCTGGAAACACCATATATTTT	CASRAGTGDTQYSGNTIYF
TRBD2	TRBV12-3/TRBV12-4	14	TRBJ2-1	-	TGTGCCAGCCATCCTAGCGGGGCCCTCAATGAGCAGTTCTTC	CASHPSGALNEQFF
-	TRBV12-3/TRBV12-4	14	TRBJ1-2	-	TGTGCCAGCAGTCCGGGCTCGTTTAGGGTTGGCTACACCTTC	CASSPGSFRVGYTF
-	TRBV3-1	16	TRBJ1-1	-	TGTGCCAGCAGCCAAGAGTTTCGGGGCATGAACACTGAAGCTTTCTTT	CASSQEFRGMNTEAFF
-	TRBV2	11	TRBJ2-1	few	TGTGCCAGCAGTCAAGAAAATGAGCAGTTCTTC	CASSQENEQFF
TRBD1	TRBV9	14	TRBJ1-2	few	TGTGCCAGCAGCGTAGATCTAACAGGGGAAAACTTCACCTTC	CASSVDLTGENFTF
TRBD1	TRBV5-1	15	TRBJ2-1	few	TGCGCCAGCAGCGGTGAAGGGACAGGGGGCAGCGAGCAGTTCTTC	CASSGEGTGGSEQFF
-	TRBV6-1	15	TRBJ2-3	-	TGTGCCAGCACCGTTTTCGACCTCGGTGAGGATACGCAGTATTTT	CASTVFDLGEDTQYF
-	TRBV12-3/TRBV12-4	16	TRBJ2-5	-	TGTGCCAGCAGTTTGGGGTTGCGAACGATACAAGAGACCCAGTACTTC	CASSLGLRTIQETQYF
-	TRBV9	15	TRBJ2-5	-	TGTGCCAGCAGCGCGCAAAGGGTTAAGGGAGAGACCCAGTACTTC	CASSAQRVKGETQYF
-	TRBV5-1	16	TRBJ2-1	-	TGCGCCAGCAGCTTGTGGGCTAGTAGTTCCTACAATGAGCAGTTCTTC	CASSLWASSSYNEQFF
-	TRBV30	16	TRBJ2-1	-	TGTGCCTGGATGCCACGGGAGACACTGGGGGGCAATGAGCAGTTCTTC	CAWMPRETLGGNEQFF
TRBD1	TRBV20-1	13	TRBJ1-6	-	TGCAGTGCTCCGACAGGGTGGGGTTCACCCCTCCACTTT	CSAPTGWGSPLHF
TRBD2	TRBV7-3	16	TRBJ2-5	-	TGTGCCAGCAGCTTAATTGCGGGGGGGTCCCGAGAGACCCAGTACTTC	CASSLIAGGSRETQYF
-	TRBV25-1	13	TRBJ1-1	-	TGTGCTGTCAGTCCAACACCGAACACTGAAGCTTTCTTT	CAVSPTPNTEAFF
-	TRBV20-1	13	TRBJ2-3	-	TGCAGTGCCCCCCACGGGAGCAAGGATACGCAGTATTTT	CSAPHGSKDTQYF
TRBD2	TRBV30	13	TRBJ2-1	few	TGTGCCTGGAGCGGCGGGGGGGCCTTCATGCAGTTCTTC	CAWSGGGAFMQFF
TRBD2	TRBV30	15	TRBJ2-1	-	TGTGCCTCCAGCGTGGTAGCGGGAGCCCGACATGAGCAGTTCTTC	CASSVVAGARHEQFF
-	TRBV6-2/TRBV6-3	16	TRBJ2-7	-	TGTGCCAGCAGTTACTCTGTTCTGAGTGGCTCCTACGAGCAGTACTTC	CASSYSVLSGSYEQYF
TRBD1	TRBV7-8	15	TRBJ2-5	-	TGTGCCATCTCGGGGACAGTCGTGTACCAAGAGACCCAGTACTTC	CAISGTVVYQETQYF
TRBD2	TRBV7-2	16	TRBJ2-1	few	TGTGCCAGCAGCCACCGTAGCGGGGGGGCCTACAATGAGCAGTTCTTC	CASSHRSGGAYNEQFF
TRBD2	TRBV4-1	17	TRBJ2-3	many	TGCGCCAGCAGCCAAGATCGAACTAGCGGACTCACAGATACGCAGTATTTT	CASSQDRTSGLTDTQYF
TRBD1	TRBV5-1	14	TRBJ2-5	-	TGCGCCAGCAGCTGGGGACAGGCCAAAGAGACCCAGTACTTC	CASSWGQAKETQYF
TRBD1	TRBV24-1	17	TRBJ2-3	-	TGTGCCACCAGTGAGGCCGGGACAGGGGGCGGCACAGATACGCAGTATTTT	CATSEAGTGGGTDTQYF
-	TRBV20-1	14	TRBJ1-5	few	TGCAGTGCTAGAAAGGGGGGCCGGGATCAGCCCCAGCATTTT	CSARKGGRDQPQHF
TRBD2	TRBV6-2/TRBV6-3	15	TRBJ2-3	many	TGTGCCAGCAGTTACTCTCGGACTAGCGGGCCTACGCAGTATTTT	CASSYSRTSGPTQYF
-	TRBV6-6	15	TRBJ1-3	few	TGTGCCAGCAGTTACCCGGGTGAAGCTGGAAACACCATATATTTT	CASSYPGEAGNTIYF
TRBD1	TRBV24-1	16	TRBJ2-3	-	TGTGCCACCAGTGAGTGGGGACAGGGGAGCACAGATACGCAGTATTTT	CATSEWGQGSTDTQYF
-	TRBV6-1	15	TRBJ1-1	once	TGTGCCAGCAGCACGACAGTGGAATTTGGCACTGAAGCTTTCTTT	CASSTTVEFGTEAFF
TRBD2	TRBV5-1	19	TRBJ2-1	-	TGCGCCAGCAGCTTGGGGACGACTAGCGGGAGGGCCTCCTACAATGAGCAGTTCTTC	CASSLGTTSGRASYNEQFF
TRBD1	TRBV27	14	TRBJ2-1	-	TGTGCCAGCAGTTTAGGGGACAGCTTCAATGAGCAGTTCTTC	CASSLGDSFNEQFF
-	TRBV7-9	15	TRBJ1-1	-	TGTGCCAGCAGCTTACCGACCGGAGGGAACACTGAAGCTTTCTTT	CASSLPTGGNTEAFF
TRBD1	TRBV5-1	14	TRBJ1-1	many	TGCGCCAGCAGCTTCAAGACAGGGGTTGAGAGTGCTTTCTTT	CASSFKTGVESAFF
TRBD1	TRBV10-3	14	TRBJ2-5	-	TGTGCCATCAGTGTCACAGGGGTGGGAGAGACCCAGTACTTC	CAISVTGVGETQYF
-	TRBV5-1	15	TRBJ1-5	many	TGCGCCAGCAGCCCGTCTGACAGAACCAATCAGCCCCAGCATTTT	CASSPSDRTNQPQHF
TRBD2	TRBV20-1	14	TRBJ2-2	-	TGCAGTGCTCGCGGGGGGCCCAGTGTTGGGGAGCTGTTTTTT	CSARGGPSVGELFF
-	TRBV5-5	14	TRBJ1-6	-	TGTGCCAGCAGCACAGGGACGCCCGGGGGACCCCTCCACTTT	CASSTGTPGGPLHF
-	TRBV4-1	13	TRBJ2-1	many	TGTGCCAGCAGCCAAGACAGCTACAATGAGCAGTTCTTC	CASSQDSYNEQFF
-	TRBV10-3	12	TRBJ1-2	-	TGTGCCATCAGTCCCGGACAGATAAGCTACACCTTC	CAISPGQISYTF
TRBD1	TRBV7-8	18	TRBJ1-1	few	TGTGCCAGCAGCTTTGGGCGAGCGTCCGGGACAGGGTCCACTGAAGCTTTCTTT	CASSFGRASGTGSTEAFF
-	TRBV12-3/TRBV12-4	14	TRBJ1-2	few	TGTGCCAGCAGCTATTCCGGGACTCCGGACGGCTACACCTTC	CASSYSGTPDGYTF
TRBD2	TRBV7-8	16	TRBJ2-1	few	TGTGCCAGCAGCCCAAGAGGGCTAGCGGGAAAGAATGAGCAGTTCTTC	CASSPRGLAGKNEQFF
-	TRBV4-2	16	TRBJ2-3	few	TGTGCCAGCAGCCAGGTGGTGGGGAGCTTCACAGATACGCAGTATTTT	CASSQVVGSFTDTQYF
-	TRBV20-1	14	TRBJ2-4	-	TGCAGTGCTTATAGGGACCTGGCCAAAAACATTCAGTACTTC	CSAYRDLAKNIQYF
-	TRBV29-1	10	TRBJ2-3	few	TGCAGCGGCCGCACAGATACGCAGTATTTT	CSGRTDTQYF
TRBD2	TRBV5-6	17	TRBJ2-7	few	TGTGCCAGCAGCTTCGTAGCGGGACGGGGGAGCTCCTACGAGCAGTACTTC	CASSFVAGRGSSYEQYF
-	TRBV3-1	16	TRBJ2-5	few	TGTGCCAGCAGCCCTAAGCCGGAGGTAGTAGGAGAGACCCAGTACTTC	CASSPKPEVVGETQYF
-	TRBV7-9	13	TRBJ2-2	few	TGTGCCAGCAGCTGGGTCGGGTCCGGGGAGCTGTTTTTT	CASSWVGSGELFF
-	TRBV29-1	18	TRBJ2-6	-	TGCAGCGTTGGCCCCAAGGGGGGGCTTATGTCTGTGGCCAACGTCCTGACTTTC	CSVGPKGGLMSVANVLTF
-	TRBV12-3/TRBV12-4	13	TRBJ2-1	-	TGTGCCAGCAGTTCCCAAGGGGGCAATGAGCAGTTCTTC	CASSSQGGNEQFF
-	TRBV7-6	13	TRBJ2-5	-	TGTGCCAGCAGCCTAAGACAGGGAGGGACCCAGTACTTC	CASSLRQGGTQYF
-	TRBV12-3/TRBV12-4	13	TRBJ2-1	many	TGTGCCAGCAGGGACAGCGGGTACAATGAGCAGTTCTTC	CASRDSGYNEQFF